The 18 T cell receptor beta chains listed next were all sequenced from one sample in a study of regulatory T cells in long-lasting Graves disease. The time point: newly diagnosed GD, antithyroid drugs for less than 3 months. PBMC RNA was the source of the TCR library. Sequencing libraries for TCR beta were prepared with iRepertoire HTBI primers and Arm-PCR of CDR3 regions. Each CDR3 protein gets one entry after TCRdb re-called the multiplex PCR reads with MiXCR. The sample yields 250,000 or so distinct CDR3 sequences, around 18% seen once. The sample also formed part of further work on T cells in Graves' hyperthyroidism and ophthalmopathy.

Sequenced material: peripheral blood mononuclear cells (PBMCs), taken at new diagnosis, from a patient treated with antithyroid drugs. Source of these receptors: a woman in her 30s with Graves disease.

This clonotype was detected only a few times. The chain recombines TRBV7-2 with TRBJ2-7; D possibly matches TRBD1 or TRBD2 (5 bases each). The V end lost 5 bases, the J end lost 8 bases, and 25 bases lay between the germline ends. The CDR3 has 16 residues. CDR1 is SGHTA and CDR2 is FQGNSA in the germline V gene. The DNA of the CDR3 is TGTGCCAGCAGCCTTCGCCGGGGCACCAGGGCGTACAAGCAGTACTTC. Protein product: CASSLRRGTRAYKQYF.

CDR3 sequence: CASSLENEGTAFYNEQFF. The CDR3 DNA reads TGTGCCAGCAGCTTGGAGAATGAAGGGACAGCATTCTACAATGAGCAGTTCTTC. V is TRBV7-9 and J is TRBJ2-1, with 7 bases aligning to TRBD1. This CDR3 spans 18 amino acids. Per the germline V gene, CDR1 is SEHNR and CDR2 is FQNEAQ (reference sequence). V lost 3 bases, J lost 3 bases, and 14 bases stayed unmatched.

This clonotype appeared many times. The genes are TRBV10-1 and TRBJ2-2; tentatively, D is TRBD1 (6 bases). Germline assignment: CDR1 WNHNN and CDR2 SYGVQD (reference sequence). V was clipped by 2 bases and J by 6 bases, with 16 bases between them. The CDR3 covers 16 residues. The CDR3 DNA is TGCGCCAGCAGTGAGACAACCGGGACACCGGCCGGGGAGCTGTTTTTT. Its translation: CASSETTGTPAGELFF.

This clonotype has at least ten counts. CDR3 nucleotides: TGTGCCATCAGTGACCCGGGACAGGGTTGGGAGCAGTACTTC. Translation: CAISDPGQGWEQYF. This chain uses TRBV10-3 with TRBJ2-7; 9 nucleotides agree with TRBD1. Per the germline V gene, CDR1 is ENHRY and CDR2 is SYGVKD. Unmatched junction bases numbered 7, after V lost 3 bases and J lost 7 bases. The CDR3 totals 14 residues.

This clonotype turned up a few times. The V and J genes are TRBV19 and TRBJ1-6; TRBD1 agrees at 7 bases. The germline V gene encodes CDR1 LNHDA and CDR2 SQIVND (reference sequence). Trimming removed 5 bases from V and 10 bases from J; junction bases left unmatched: 17. The CDR3 has 17 residues. CDR3 residues: CASSPYGTEAPSSPLHF. Written as DNA, the CDR3 is TGTGCCAGTAGTCCGTACGGGACAGAGGCCCCTAGCTCACCCCTCCACTTT.

This clonotype has a count of ten or more. V and J are TRBV2 and TRBJ2-7; D perhaps matches TRBD1 (5 bases). The ends were cut back, 3 bases at V and 1 base at J, with 7 bases in the middle. This CDR3 has 13 amino acids. Looked up from germline, CDR1 is SNHLY and CDR2 is FYNNEI. The CDR3 nucleotides read TGTGCCAGCAGTGATAACAGGTCCTACGAGCAGTACTTC. It specifies CASSDNRSYEQYF.

This clonotype was recorded many times. The chain joins TRBV5-6 to TRBJ2-2; D not resolved. The V gene lost 2 bases and the J gene lost 7 bases, with 6 bases spanning the gap. Germline V gives CDR1 SGHDT, CDR2 YYEEEE. This CDR3 region has 12 residues. The CDR3 DNA reads as TGTGCCAGCAGCTTATGGGTCGGGGAGCTGTTTTTT. It encodes CASSLWVGELFF.

This clonotype was recorded many times. The chain carries TRBV12-3 or TRBV12-4 and TRBJ1-5; D is unresolved. The CDR3 is made up of 13 amino acids. V shed 2 bases and J shed 4 bases, with 6 bases lying between them. CDR3 bases: TGTGCCAGCAGTTTACGCAGGAATCAGCCCCAGCATTTT. This encodes CASSLRRNQPQHF.

The chain couples TRBV19 to TRBJ2-6; perhaps TRBD2 as D (6 bases). V lost 3 bases, J lost 2 bases, and 17 bases lay in between. This CDR3 is 18 amino acids long. CDR1 is LNHDA, CDR2 SQIVND, per germline (reference sequence). CDR3 DNA: TGTGCCAGTAGTATTCTTTTCGCGGGGATCCCTGGGGCCAACGTCCTGACTTTC. Protein product: CASSILFAGIPGANVLTF.

This clonotype was picked up many times. This rearrangement joins TRBV5-4 to TRBJ2-2, with TRBD1 as a possible D gene (5 bases). V was pared by 4 bases and J by 4 bases, with 14 bases between. This CDR3 is 15 amino acids long. Germline assignment: CDR1 SGHNT and CDR2 YYREEE (reference sequence). The CDR3 sequence is CASSPEGAITGELFF. CDR3 coding DNA: TGTGCCAGCAGCCCCGAAGGGGCGATCACCGGGGAGCTGTTTTTT.

The chain uses TRBV6-1 and TRBJ2-2; 7 nucleotides agree with TRBD1. Germline assignment: CDR1 MNHNS and CDR2 SASEGT. V lost 6 bases and J lost 7; bases outside the gene matches: 8. The CDR3 extends over 14 amino acids. The CDR3: CASSPRGGIGELFF. CDR3 DNA sequence: TGTGCCAGCAGCCCTCGAGGGGGCATCGGGGAGCTGTTTTTT.

This clonotype appeared a single time. The chain joins TRBV12-3 or TRBV12-4 to TRBJ2-3, with 10 positions matching TRBD2. The J call may be incorrect, as the DNA end agrees better with TRBJ2-5. CDR3 length: 14 amino acids. The CDR3 DNA follows: TGTGCCAGCAGACCCCTAGCGGGGGTAGAGACCCAGTACTTC. It encodes CASRPLAGVETQYF.

This clonotype was observed a single time. The chain employs TRBV2 and TRBJ2-1; D not certain. V lost 6 bases and J 6 bases, leaving 18 bases between the germline ends. Germline-derived CDR1 and CDR2 are SNHLY and FYNNEI. The CDR3 consists of 15 residues. CDR3 DNA: TGTGCCAGCAGCTCAGCCCGGCGGTCCGGCAATGAGCAGTTCTTC. Translating it yields CASSSARRSGNEQFF.

This clonotype came up many times. The rearrangement joins TRBV20-1 to TRBJ2-7; 9 nucleotides line up with TRBD2. Losses at the gene ends were 2 bases for V and 5 bases for J; bases not matched to a gene: 10. CDR1 is DFQATT and CDR2 is SNEGSKA in the germline V gene (reference sequence). CDR3 size: 15 residues. CDR3: CSARYLAGLGNEQYF. The CDR3 DNA reads TGCAGTGCTAGATATCTAGCGGGGCTTGGCAACGAGCAGTACTTC.

The V and J genes are TRBV7-9 and TRBJ1-1, with TRBD1 matching over 8 bases. The CDR3 consists of 15 residues. Germline values: CDR1 SEHNR, CDR2 FQNEAQ (reference sequence). V lost 5 bases, J lost 1 base, and 6 bases stayed unmatched. In DNA, the CDR3 is TGTGCCAGCAGCCCCCGGACAGGGTCGAACACTGAAGCTTTCTTT. Translating it yields CASSPRTGSNTEAFF.

As regards this clonotype: A read error may explain this, as a much larger clone is one base away. The chain combines TRBV10-3 with TRBJ2-3, with a weak D call TRBD2 (7 bases). The CDR3 spans 15 residues. Between the trimmed V and J ends, which lost 10 bases and 4 bases, there was a span of 21 bases. CDR1 and CDR2 (germline): ENHRY, SYGVKD. The CDR3 loop reads CATDTGRGAADTQYF. The CDR3 DNA reads as TGTGCCACCGACACGGGACGGGGGGCGGCAGATACGCAGTATTTT.

Ten or more counts support this clonotype. The rearrangement uses TRBV5-5 and TRBJ2-2; D assignment may be TRBD1 or TRBD2 (6 bases each). The CDR3 loop spans 15 amino acids. The germline V and J ends were trimmed by 2 bases and 1 base, with 9 bases remaining between them. CDR1 is SGHKS, CDR2 YYEKEE, per germline (reference sequence). CDR3 coding DNA: TGTGCCAGCAGCTTCGGAGGGGGGAACACCGGGGAGCTGTTTTTT. Amino acids: CASSFGGGNTGELFF.

This clonotype showed up many times. The gene calls are TRBV18 and TRBJ2-1; TRBD2 agrees at 7 bases. This CDR3 is 15 amino acids long. The V gene end was trimmed by 6 bases and the J gene end by 5 bases; junction bases not matched to a gene: 10. Germline-derived CDR1 and CDR2 are KGHSH and LQKENI. CDR3 region: CASSAGEGFNNEQFF. Here the CDR3 DNA reads TGTGCCAGCTCGGCCGGGGAGGGATTTAACAATGAGCAGTTCTTC.